This paragraph covers one T cell receptor (beta chain) sequence. The antigen is undetermined. The V gene lost 4 bases and the J gene lost 3 bases, with 16 bases spanning the gap. CDR1 and CDR2 from the germline V gene are MDHEN and SYDVKM. The CDR3 sequence is 15 residues long. This record comes from a study of lymphopenia after photon versus proton radiotherapy. General study findings and limits: Oligoclonal CD8+ Temra expansion after nadir drove photon patients' diversity drop. Relative stability marked proton patients; photon patients lost diversity and naive cells. Larger post-nadir TCR diversity loss correlated inversely with survival in deceased patients.

The assay was immunoSEQ multiplex PCR, and TCRdb's table has in-frame clones only and misses some. The repertoire holds 29,000 or so clones, 80% to 90% seen once, with around 46% in the top ten. This clonotype was sampled from a woman aged 60-75 years with cholangiocarcinoma. Some clones in this sample may be carry-over from other donors' samples. Sequenced here: peripheral blood, sampled from a patient treated with proton-based radiotherapy. The chain couples TRBV28 to TRBJ2-7, with D uncertain. Written as DNA, the CDR3 is TGTGCCAGCAGTTCACTCCATGGGGTTAGCTACGAGCAGTACTTC. As protein: CASSSLHGVSYEQYF.